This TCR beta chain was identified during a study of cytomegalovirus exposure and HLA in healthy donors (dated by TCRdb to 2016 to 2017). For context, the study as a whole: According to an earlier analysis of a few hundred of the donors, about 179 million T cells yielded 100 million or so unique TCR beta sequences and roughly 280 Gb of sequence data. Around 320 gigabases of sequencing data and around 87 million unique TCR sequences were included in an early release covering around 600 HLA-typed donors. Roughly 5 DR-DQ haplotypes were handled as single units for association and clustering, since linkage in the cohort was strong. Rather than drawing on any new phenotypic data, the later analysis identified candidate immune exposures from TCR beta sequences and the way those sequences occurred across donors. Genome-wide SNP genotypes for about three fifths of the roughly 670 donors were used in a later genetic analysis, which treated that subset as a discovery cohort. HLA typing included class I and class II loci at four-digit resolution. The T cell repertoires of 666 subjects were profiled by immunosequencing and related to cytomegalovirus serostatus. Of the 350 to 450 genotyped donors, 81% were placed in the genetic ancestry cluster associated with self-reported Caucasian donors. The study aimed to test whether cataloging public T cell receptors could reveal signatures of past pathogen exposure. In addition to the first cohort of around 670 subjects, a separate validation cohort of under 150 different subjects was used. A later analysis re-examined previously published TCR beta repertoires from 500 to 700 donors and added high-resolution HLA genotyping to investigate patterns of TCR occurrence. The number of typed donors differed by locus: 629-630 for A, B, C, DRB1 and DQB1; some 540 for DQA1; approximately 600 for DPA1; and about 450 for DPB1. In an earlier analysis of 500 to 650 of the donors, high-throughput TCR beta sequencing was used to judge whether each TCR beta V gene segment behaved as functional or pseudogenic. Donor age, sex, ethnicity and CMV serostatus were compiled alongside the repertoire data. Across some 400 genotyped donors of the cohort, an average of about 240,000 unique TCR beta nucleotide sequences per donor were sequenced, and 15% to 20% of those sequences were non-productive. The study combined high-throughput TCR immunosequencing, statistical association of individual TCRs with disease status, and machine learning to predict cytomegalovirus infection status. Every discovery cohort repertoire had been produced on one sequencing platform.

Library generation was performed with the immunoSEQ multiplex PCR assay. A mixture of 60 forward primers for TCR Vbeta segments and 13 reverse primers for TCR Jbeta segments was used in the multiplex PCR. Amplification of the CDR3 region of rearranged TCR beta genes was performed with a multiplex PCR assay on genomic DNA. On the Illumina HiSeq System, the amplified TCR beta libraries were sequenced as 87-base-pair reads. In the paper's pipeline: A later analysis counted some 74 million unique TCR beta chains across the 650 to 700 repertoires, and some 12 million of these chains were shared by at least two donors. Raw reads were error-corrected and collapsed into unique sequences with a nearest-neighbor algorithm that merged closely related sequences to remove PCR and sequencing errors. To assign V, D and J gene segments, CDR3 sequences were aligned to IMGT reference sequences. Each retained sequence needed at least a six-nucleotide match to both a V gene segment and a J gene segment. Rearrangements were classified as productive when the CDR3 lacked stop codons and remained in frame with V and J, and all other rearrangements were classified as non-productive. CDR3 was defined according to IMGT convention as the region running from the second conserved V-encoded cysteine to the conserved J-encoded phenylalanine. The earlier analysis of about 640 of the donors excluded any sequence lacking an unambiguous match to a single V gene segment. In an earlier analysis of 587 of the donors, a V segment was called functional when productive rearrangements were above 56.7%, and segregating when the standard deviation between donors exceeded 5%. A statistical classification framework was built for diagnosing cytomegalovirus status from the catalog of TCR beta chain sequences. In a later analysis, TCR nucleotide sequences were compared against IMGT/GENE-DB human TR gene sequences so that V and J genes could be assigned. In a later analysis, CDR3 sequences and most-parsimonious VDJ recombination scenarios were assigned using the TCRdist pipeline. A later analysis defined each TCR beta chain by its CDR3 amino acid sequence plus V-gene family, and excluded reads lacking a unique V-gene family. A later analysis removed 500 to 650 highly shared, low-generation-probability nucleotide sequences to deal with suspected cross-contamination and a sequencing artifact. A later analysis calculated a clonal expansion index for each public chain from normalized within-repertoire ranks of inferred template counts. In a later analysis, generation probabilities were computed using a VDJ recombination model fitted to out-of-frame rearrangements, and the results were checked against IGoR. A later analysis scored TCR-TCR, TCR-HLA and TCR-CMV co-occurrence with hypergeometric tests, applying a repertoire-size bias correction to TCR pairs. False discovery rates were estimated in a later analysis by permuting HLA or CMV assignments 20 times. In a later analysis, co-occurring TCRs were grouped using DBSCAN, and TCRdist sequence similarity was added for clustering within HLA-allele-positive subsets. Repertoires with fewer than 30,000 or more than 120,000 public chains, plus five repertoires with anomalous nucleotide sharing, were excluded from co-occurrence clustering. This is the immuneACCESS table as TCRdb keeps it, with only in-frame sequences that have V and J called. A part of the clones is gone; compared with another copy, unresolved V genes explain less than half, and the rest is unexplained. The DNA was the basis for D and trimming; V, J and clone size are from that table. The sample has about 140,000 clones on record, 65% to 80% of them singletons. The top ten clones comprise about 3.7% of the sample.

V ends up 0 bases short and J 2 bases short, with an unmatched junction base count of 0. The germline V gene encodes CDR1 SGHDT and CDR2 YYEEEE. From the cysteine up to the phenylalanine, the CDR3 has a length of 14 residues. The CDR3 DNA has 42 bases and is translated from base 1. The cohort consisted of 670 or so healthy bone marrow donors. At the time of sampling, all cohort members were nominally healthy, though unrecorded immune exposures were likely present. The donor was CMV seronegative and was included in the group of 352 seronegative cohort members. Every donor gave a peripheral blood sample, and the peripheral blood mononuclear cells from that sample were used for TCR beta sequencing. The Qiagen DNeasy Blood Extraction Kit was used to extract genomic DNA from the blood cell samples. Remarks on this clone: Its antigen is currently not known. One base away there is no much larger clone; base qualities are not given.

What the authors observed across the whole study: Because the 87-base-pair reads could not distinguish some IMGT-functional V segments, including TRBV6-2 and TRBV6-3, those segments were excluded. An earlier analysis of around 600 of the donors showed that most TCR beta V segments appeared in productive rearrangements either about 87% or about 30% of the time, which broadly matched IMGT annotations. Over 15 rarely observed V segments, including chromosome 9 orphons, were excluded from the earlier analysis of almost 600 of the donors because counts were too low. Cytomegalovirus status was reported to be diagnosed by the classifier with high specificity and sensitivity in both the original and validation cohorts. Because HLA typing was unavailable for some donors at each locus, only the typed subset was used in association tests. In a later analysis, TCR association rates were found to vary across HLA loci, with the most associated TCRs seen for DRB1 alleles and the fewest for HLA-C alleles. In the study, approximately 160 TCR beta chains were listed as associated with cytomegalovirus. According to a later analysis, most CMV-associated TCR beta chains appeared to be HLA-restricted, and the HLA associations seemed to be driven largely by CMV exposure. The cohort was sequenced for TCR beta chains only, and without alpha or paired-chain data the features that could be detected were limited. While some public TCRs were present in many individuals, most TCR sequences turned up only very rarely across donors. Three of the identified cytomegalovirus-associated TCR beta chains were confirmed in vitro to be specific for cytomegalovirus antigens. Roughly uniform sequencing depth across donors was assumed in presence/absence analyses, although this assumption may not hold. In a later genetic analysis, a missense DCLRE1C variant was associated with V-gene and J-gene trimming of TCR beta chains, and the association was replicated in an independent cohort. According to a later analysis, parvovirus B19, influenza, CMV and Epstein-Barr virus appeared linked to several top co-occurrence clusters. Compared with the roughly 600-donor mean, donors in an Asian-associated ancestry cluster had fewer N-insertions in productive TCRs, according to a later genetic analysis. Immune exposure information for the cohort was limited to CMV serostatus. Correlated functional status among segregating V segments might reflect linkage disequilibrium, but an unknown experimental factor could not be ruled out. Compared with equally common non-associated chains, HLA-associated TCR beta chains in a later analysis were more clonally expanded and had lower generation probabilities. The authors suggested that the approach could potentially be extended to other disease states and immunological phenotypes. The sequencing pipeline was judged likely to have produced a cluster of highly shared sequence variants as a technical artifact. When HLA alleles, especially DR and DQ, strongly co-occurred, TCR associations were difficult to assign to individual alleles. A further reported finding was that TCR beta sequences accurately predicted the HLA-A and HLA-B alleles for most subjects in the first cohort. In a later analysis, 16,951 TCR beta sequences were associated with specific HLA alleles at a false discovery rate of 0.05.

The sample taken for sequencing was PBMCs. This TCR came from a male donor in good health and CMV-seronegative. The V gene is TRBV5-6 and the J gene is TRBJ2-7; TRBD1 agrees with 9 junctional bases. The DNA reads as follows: TGTGCCAGCAGCTTGGGGGACAGGGCCTACGAGCAGTACTTC. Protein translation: CASSLGDRAYEQYF.